Following are 30 T cell receptor beta chains from one sample sequenced in a study of spatial heterogeneity in lung cancer. A single record per CDR3 protein comes from TCRdb applying MiXCR to the 5' RACE reads. The sample comprises several thousand distinct CDR3 sequences, over 15% of which are singletons, and 18% rests with the top ten. As for time point: sample taken at primary tumor resection. Whole RNA was taken from tumor, nontumor lung or frozen PBMC; it was then sequenced unsorted. The source was PBMCs, collected at surgery. These receptors originate from a female donor with early-stage non-small cell lung cancer.

V is TRBV7-9 and J is TRBJ2-7; D possibly corresponds to TRBD1 (5 bases). V was clipped by 2 bases and J by 5 bases, with 10 bases between them. Germline lookup yields CDR1 SEHNR and CDR2 FQNEAQ (reference sequence). The CDR3 spans 13 residues. The CDR3 region is CASSLRRVDEQYF. The CDR3, as DNA: TGTGCCAGCAGCTTACGCAGGGTCGACGAGCAGTACTTC.

In its sample, this clonotype ranks as medium-sized. This chain links TRBV24-1 with TRBJ2-2, with D possibly matching TRBD1 (5 bases). Trimming cost V 9 bases and J 6 bases, with 16 bases left between them. The CDR3 has 14 amino acids. Germline loops: CDR1 KGHDR, CDR2 SFDVKD. The CDR3: CATSQSWGPGELFF. CDR3 nucleotides: TGTGCCACCTCCCAGTCGTGGGGCCCCGGGGAGCTGTTTTTT.

The sample holds a few counts of this clonotype. This chain connects TRBV4-1 to TRBJ1-4, with TRBD1 matching over 8 bases. The CDR3 runs 12 residues. The V gene's germline CDR1 is MGHRA and CDR2 YSYEKL. V shed 9 bases and J 8 bases; nucleotides not matched to a gene: 5. CDR3 sequence (DNA): TGCGCCAGTACAGGGGGGAGGGAAAAACTGTTTTTT. It is translated as CASTGGREKLFF.

This clonotype was seen at least ten times. The rearrangement joins TRBV5-1 to TRBJ2-7; TRBD2 might be the D (6 bases). The CDR3 has 14 residues. Looked up from germline, CDR1 is SGHRS and CDR2 is YFSETQ. Trimming took 1 base from V and 4 from J, leaving 12 bases between them. CDR3 protein: CASSLRRVAYEQYV. CDR3 bases: TGCGCCAGCAGCTTGAGGAGGGTGGCGTACGAGCAGTACGTC.

By its share, this clonotype is medium-sized. The J gene is TRBJ2-7, the V gene TRBV29-1, with 7 bases that match TRBD1. J gave up 6 bases and V 0 bases, and 2 bases lay outside the gene matches. Looked up from germline, CDR1 is SQVTM and CDR2 is ANQGSEA. The CDR3 sequence is 12 residues long. Here the CDR3 reads CSVEDTGAEQYF. The CDR3 region has the DNA TGCAGCGTTGAAGATACAGGGGCCGAGCAGTACTTC.

J is TRBJ1-2 and V is TRBV7-9; D uncertain. The CDR3 has 13 residues. V lost 5 bases and J lost 4, with 11 bases in between. Looked up from germline, CDR1 is SEHNR and CDR2 is FQNEAQ (reference sequence). The CDR3 loop reads CASSPSGTYGYTF. CDR3 sequence (DNA): TGTGCCAGCAGCCCCTCGGGAACCTATGGCTACACCTTC.

This clonotype is labeled medium-sized. The CDR3 here is CASGSGAYNEQFF. The CDR3 DNA sequence: TGTGCCAGCGGTAGCGGGGCCTACAATGAGCAGTTCTTC. The chain carries TRBV28 and TRBJ2-1; 8 bases are a match to TRBD2. After removal of 8 bases from V and 2 bases from J, the junction contained 2 bases not matched to a gene. This CDR3 is built from 13 residues. From germline, CDR1 is MDHEN and CDR2 SYDVKM.

The chain uses TRBV12-5 and TRBJ2-1; 10 bases map to TRBD1. The V segment lost 7 bases and the J segment 6 bases; nucleotides outside the gene matches: 3. The length of the CDR3 is 13 residues. The germline CDR1 and CDR2 sequences are LGHNT and FRNRAP. The CDR3 DNA sequence: TGTGCTAGTGCCGGACAGGGGGTCAATGAGCAGTTCTTC. Translation gives CASAGQGVNEQFF.

The rearrangement links TRBV19 to TRBJ2-7; no clear D gene. The CDR3 extends over 14 amino acids. Germline V CDR1 and CDR2: LNHDA, SQIVND (reference sequence). Deletions cut 5 bases from V and 0 bases from J, with 11 bases between. The DNA of the CDR3 is TGTGCCAGTAGTTTCCAGCCCCGCTCCTACGAGCAGTACTTC. It is translated as CASSFQPRSYEQYF.

Regarding this clonotype: Given the absence of the conserved phenylalanine or tryptophan at the CDR3 end, a read error is likely. The V call is TRBV2, the J call TRBJ2-7; 7 positions agree with TRBD1. The V gene end was trimmed by 8 bases and the J gene end by 5 bases; junction bases not matched to a gene: 18. The CDR3 spans 16 residues. CDR1 SNHLY and CDR2 FYNNEI come from the germline V gene. CDR3 in DNA: TGTGCCAGCCAAGGGGGTCTGTGGACAGGTGAAAACGAGCAGTACTCC. Translating it yields CASQGGLWTGENEQYS.

By frequency in the sample, this clonotype is medium-sized. The chain uses TRBV27 and TRBJ2-7; D unclear. The V end lost 4 bases, the J end lost 6 bases, and 13 bases lay between the germline ends. The CDR3 has 13 amino acids. Germline V gene data show CDR1 as MNHEY and CDR2 as SMNVEV (reference sequence). CDR3 residues: CASSSTAAGEQYV. CDR3 DNA: TGTGCCAGCAGTTCCACAGCTGCCGGCGAGCAGTACGTC.

Ten or more counts support this clonotype. The chain joins TRBV12-5 to TRBJ2-5; TRBD1 aligns across 8 bases. Germline CDR1 is LGHNT and CDR2 is FRNRAP. The ends lost 0 bases at V and 5 bases at J; junction bases unmatched: 8. This CDR3 is built from 16 residues. CDR3: CASGLVATGGLETQYF. The CDR3 DNA is TGTGCTAGTGGTTTGGTAGCAACAGGGGGGCTGGAGACCCAGTACTTC.

In its sample, this clonotype was seen a few times. V and J are TRBV4-1 and TRBJ1-2; maybe TRBD1 (5 bases). CDR3 length equals 14 residues. Per the germline V gene, CDR1 is MGHRA and CDR2 is YSYEKL. The V and J ends lost 0 bases and 6 bases respectively, with 11 bases between them. The chain's CDR3 is CASSQDLGVHGYTF. In DNA form, the CDR3 reads TGCGCCAGCAGCCAAGATTTGGGGGTGCATGGCTACACCTTC.

This clonotype came up many times. The gene calls are TRBV2 and TRBJ1-1; D is uncertain. Germline V gene lookup returns CDR1 SNHLY and CDR2 FYNNEI. This CDR3 spans 8 amino acids. The V end was cut by 0 bases, the J end by 13 bases, with 0 bases between. CDR3 coding DNA: TGTGCCAGCAGTGAAGCTTTCTTT. It encodes CASSEAFF.

This clonotype is labeled medium-sized. V gene TRBV7-9 combines with J gene TRBJ2-5; D call uncertain. CDR1 is SEHNR and CDR2 is FQNEAQ in the germline V gene (reference sequence). V was clipped by 0 bases and J by 2 bases, with 7 bases between them. The CDR3 length is 14 residues. The CDR3: CASSLAKEQETQYF. In DNA, the CDR3 is TGTGCCAGCAGCTTAGCTAAAGAACAAGAGACCCAGTACTTC.

About this clonotype itself: This may be a read error: a much more frequent sequence differs by one nucleotide. The V gene is TRBV7-7, the J gene TRBJ2-5; 7 bases map to TRBD1. Germline loops: CDR1 SSHAT, CDR2 FNYEAQ (reference sequence). The CDR3 loop spans 13 amino acids. CDR3 amino acids: CVSSLAGQALQDF. The CDR3 region has the DNA TGTGTCAGCAGCTTAGCAGGACAGGCCTTACAGGACTTC.

This clonotype was counted a few times. This chain uses TRBV5-6 with TRBJ2-1; D not certain. CDR3 length equals 12 residues. Trimming removed 4 bases from V and 12 bases from J, with 14 bases in between. Germline CDR1 is SGHDT and CDR2 is YYEEEE. CDR3 loop: CASSPFGLGQFF. CDR3 DNA sequence: TGTGCCAGCAGCCCTTTTGGGTTAGGGCAGTTCTTC.

This clonotype was seen a few times. The CDR3 spells CASRNGLAGTYEQYF. For the CDR3, the DNA is TGTGCCAGCAGAAACGGACTAGCGGGCACCTACGAGCAGTACTTC. The V gene is TRBV27, the J gene TRBJ2-7, with TRBD2 identical over 11 bases. Trimming at V came to 6 bases and at J to 2 bases, leaving 6 bases not matched to a gene. In germline, CDR1 is MNHEY, CDR2 SMNVEV (reference sequence). There are 15 residues in the CDR3.

This clonotype was observed a single time. The chain joins TRBV27 to TRBJ2-5; tentative D call: TRBD1 (5 bases). CDR3 length: 13 amino acids. Germline-derived CDR1 and CDR2 are MNHEY and SMNVEV (reference sequence). V dropped 5 bases and J dropped 1 base, with 8 bases sitting between them. This CDR3 is CASSKGVQETQYF. The CDR3, as DNA: TGTGCCAGCAGTAAAGGGGTCCAAGAGACCCAGTACTTC.

This clonotype came up a few times. The V and J genes are TRBV28 and TRBJ1-2; 7 nucleotides align to TRBD1. V was clipped by 9 bases and J by 8 bases; unmatched bases: 24. The CDR3 is 17 amino acids. Germline lookup yields CDR1 MDHEN and CDR2 SYDVKM. The CDR3 nucleotides read TGTGCCAGTCAAGGGAACCTAAGCAGGGGGAATAAGAGGGGCTACACCTTC. Amino acids: CASQGNLSRGNKRGYTF.

This clonotype counts as medium-sized. CDR3 sequence (DNA): TGTGCCAGCAGTTTAGTCGGTCAAGAGACCCAGTACTTC. This encodes CASSLVGQETQYF. This chain connects TRBV27 to TRBJ2-5; D uncertain. The CDR3 loop spans 13 amino acids. With 2 bases removed from V and 2 bases from J, the gap between germline ends came to 6 bases. CDR1 is MNHEY and CDR2 is SMNVEV in the germline V gene (reference sequence).

The rearrangement links TRBV4-3 to TRBJ1-4; D may be TRBD1 (6 bases). V lost 4 bases, J lost 7 bases, and 16 bases lay in between. Germline CDR1 and CDR2: LGHNA and YSLEER. The CDR3 is 15 residues long. The CDR3 loop is CASSPSVQGGEKLFF. The CDR3 bases are TGCGCCAGCAGCCCCTCTGTACAGGGTGGTGAAAAACTGTTTTTT.

This clonotype occurred a few times. The DNA for the CDR3 is TGTGCCAGCAGTGACAGACCCACCTCCTACAATGAGCAGTTCTTC. It is translated as CASSDRPTSYNEQFF. This chain joins TRBV2 and TRBJ2-1; D not resolved. The CDR3 has 15 residues. The V end was cut by 3 bases, the J end by 0 bases, with 9 bases between. In germline, CDR1 is SNHLY, CDR2 FYNNEI.

The genes are TRBV5-1 and TRBJ2-1; D uncertain. With 4 bases removed from V and 2 bases from J, the gap between germline ends came to 13 bases. This CDR3 spans 15 amino acids. The germline V gene encodes CDR1 SGHRS and CDR2 YFSETQ. This chain's CDR3 is CASSHGNVAYNEQFF. CDR3 coding DNA: TGCGCCAGCAGCCACGGCAACGTCGCCTACAATGAGCAGTTCTTC.

By sample share, this clonotype is large (0.1 to 1%). The rearrangement links TRBV2 to TRBJ1-4, with TRBD1 matching 7 bases. J lost 6 bases, V lost 3 bases, and 1 base had no gene match. Germline V gives CDR1 SNHLY, CDR2 FYNNEI. There are 13 residues in the CDR3. The CDR3 sequence is CASSDGTDEKLFF. CDR3 DNA sequence: TGTGCCAGCAGTGACGGGACAGATGAAAAACTGTTTTTT.

This clonotype has more than one count but fewer than ten. V usage is TRBV28 and J usage is TRBJ2-3, with 11 bases fitting TRBD2. Trimming cost V 2 bases and J 5 bases; bases outside gene matches: 9. Germline CDR1 reads MDHEN; CDR2 reads SYDVKM. CDR3 length equals 17 residues. The CDR3 here is CASSLGGTSGLGDTQYF. CDR3 coding DNA: TGTGCCAGCAGTTTAGGGGGGACTAGCGGTCTTGGAGATACGCAGTATTTT.

This clonotype was observed at least ten times. The V call is TRBV7-9, the J call TRBJ1-4; no firm D call. V gave up 1 base and J gave up 1 base, with 13 bases separating them. Per germline, CDR1 SEHNR and CDR2 FQNEAQ (reference sequence). This CDR3 region has 17 residues. The CDR3 reads CASSLGLAMETNEKLFF. The CDR3 nucleotides are TGTGCCAGCAGCTTAGGGTTGGCCATGGAAACTAATGAAAAACTGTTTTTT.

This clonotype has ten or more counts. The J gene is TRBJ1-4, the V gene TRBV4-2; D is unresolved. With 0 bases removed from V and 3 bases from J, the gap between germline ends came to 8 bases. CDR3 length equals 15 residues. The V gene's germline CDR1 is LGHNA and CDR2 YNFKEQ. Here the CDR3 reads CASSQDLRSNEKLFF. The DNA for the CDR3 is TGTGCCAGCAGCCAAGATCTCCGGTCTAATGAAAAACTGTTTTTT.

As to this clonotype: An end of the junction differs from the germline gene, which may be a read error. The chain employs TRBV7-9 and TRBJ1-1; 7 bases match TRBD1. The CDR3 consists of 15 residues. The germline CDR1 and CDR2 sequences are SEHNR and FQNEAQ (reference sequence). CDR3 residues: CASSYWETGNAEAFF. In nucleotides, the CDR3 is TGTGCCAGCAGCTATTGGGAGACAGGGAACGCTGAAGCTTTCTTT.

By frequency in the sample, this clonotype is medium-sized. The V call is TRBV20-1, the J call TRBJ2-7, with D unresolved. Germline loops: CDR1 DFQATT, CDR2 SNEGSKA (reference sequence). The CDR3 is made up of 13 amino acids. Trimming left V 4 bases short and J 2 bases short, with 12 bases between. The CDR3 nucleotides read TGCAGTGCTAACCGTGGGCAAACCTACGAGCAGTACTTC. Translated: CSANRGQTYEQYF.